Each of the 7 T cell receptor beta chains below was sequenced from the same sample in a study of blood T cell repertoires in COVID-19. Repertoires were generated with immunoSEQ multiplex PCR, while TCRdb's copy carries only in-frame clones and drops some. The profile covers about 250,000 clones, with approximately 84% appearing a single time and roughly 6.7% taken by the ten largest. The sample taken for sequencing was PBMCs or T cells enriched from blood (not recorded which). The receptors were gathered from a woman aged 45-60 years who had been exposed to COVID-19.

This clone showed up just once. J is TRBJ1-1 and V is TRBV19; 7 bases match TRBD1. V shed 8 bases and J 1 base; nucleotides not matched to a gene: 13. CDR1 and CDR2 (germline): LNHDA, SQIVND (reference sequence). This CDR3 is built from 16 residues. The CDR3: CASLPRDSRGNTEAFF. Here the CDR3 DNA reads TGTGCCAGTCTGCCCCGGGACAGCCGAGGGAACACTGAAGCTTTCTTT.

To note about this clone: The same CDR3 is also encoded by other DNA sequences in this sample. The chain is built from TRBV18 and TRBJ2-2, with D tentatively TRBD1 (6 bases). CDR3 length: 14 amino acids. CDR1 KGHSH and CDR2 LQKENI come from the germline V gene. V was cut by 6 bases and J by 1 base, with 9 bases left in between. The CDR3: CASSPDRNTGELFF. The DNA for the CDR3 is TGTGCCAGCTCTCCGGACAGGAACACCGGGGAGCTGTTTTTT. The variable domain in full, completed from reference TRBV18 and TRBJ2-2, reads NAGVMQNPRHLVRRRGQEARLRCSPMKGHSHVYWYRQLPEEGLKFMVYLQKENIIDESGMPKERFSAEFPKEGPSILRIQQVVRGDSAAYFCASSPDRNTGELFFGEGSRLTVL.

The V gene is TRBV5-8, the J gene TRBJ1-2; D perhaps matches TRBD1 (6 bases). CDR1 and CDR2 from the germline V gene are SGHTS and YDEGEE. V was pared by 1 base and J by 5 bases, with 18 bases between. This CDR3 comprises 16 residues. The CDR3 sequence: CASSLLPGGGIYGYTF. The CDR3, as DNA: TGTGCCAGCAGCTTGTTGCCGGGAGGGGGAATTTATGGCTACACCTTC.

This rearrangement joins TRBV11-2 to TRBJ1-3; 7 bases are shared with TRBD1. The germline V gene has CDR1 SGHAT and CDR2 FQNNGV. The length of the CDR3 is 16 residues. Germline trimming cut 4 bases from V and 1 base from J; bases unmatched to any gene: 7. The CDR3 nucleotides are TGTGCCAGCAGCTCCCCGACAGGGCTTTCTGGAAACACCATATATTTT. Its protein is CASSSPTGLSGNTIYF.

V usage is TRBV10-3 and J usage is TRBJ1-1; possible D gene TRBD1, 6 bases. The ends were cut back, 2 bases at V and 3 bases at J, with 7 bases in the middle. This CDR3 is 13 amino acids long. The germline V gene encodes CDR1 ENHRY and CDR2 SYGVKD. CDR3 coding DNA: TGTGCCATCAGTGAGGGGGGCTACACTGAAGCTTTCTTT. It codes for CAISEGGYTEAFF.

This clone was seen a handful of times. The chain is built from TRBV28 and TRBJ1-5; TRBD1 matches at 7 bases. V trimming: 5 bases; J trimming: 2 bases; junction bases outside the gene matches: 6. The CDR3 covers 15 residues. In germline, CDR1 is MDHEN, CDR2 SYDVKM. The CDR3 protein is CASSPFTGGNQPQHF. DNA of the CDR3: TGTGCCAGCAGTCCTTTTACAGGGGGCAATCAGCCCCAGCATTTT.

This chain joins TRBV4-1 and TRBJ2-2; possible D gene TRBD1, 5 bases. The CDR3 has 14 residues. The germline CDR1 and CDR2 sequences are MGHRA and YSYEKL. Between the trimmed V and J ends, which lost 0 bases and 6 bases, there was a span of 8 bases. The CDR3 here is CASSQDSGPGELFF. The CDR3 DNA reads TGCGCCAGCAGCCAAGATTCAGGGCCCGGGGAGCTGTTTTTT.